This TCR beta chain was identified in a study of shared clonotypes between healthy human individuals. Sequenced by immunoSEQ multiplex PCR; TCRdb stores in-frame clones only, minus some. The profile covers nearly 1,000,000 clones, with approximately 76% appearing a single time and approximately 1.5% taken by the ten largest. CDR3 length: 9 residues. CDR1 is MDHEN, CDR2 SYDVKM, per germline. V was pared by 7 bases and J by 11 bases, with 3 bases between. The chain links TRBV28 to TRBJ1-6; D gene uncertain. Sequencing was done on a sample of memory CD4+ T cells sorted from blood. The subset was: CD45RA-negative fraction. The origin of this receptor is a man in his late teens or twenties in good health. The CDR3 region has the DNA TGTGCCAGCATTCCACCCCTCCACTTT. It specifies CASIPPLHF.